This record looks at one T cell receptor beta chain sequence and its context. Its antigen is still unknown. This record belongs to a study of CXCR3-negative and CXCR3-positive naive CD8 T cells. Germline V lookup: CDR1 SEHNR, CDR2 FQNEAQ (reference sequence). This CDR3 has 14 amino acids. Overall study results and limits: Higher TRB CDR3 hydrophobicity marked CXCR3-positive naive cells relative to CXCR3-negative naive cells.

5' RACE that incorporated UMI labels was used to prepare the TRB cDNA libraries. One entry per CDR3 protein, without DNA, is what TCRdb gives after re-calling the 5' RACE reads. This sample contains roughly 93,000 distinct CDR3 sequences. The rearrangement uses TRBV7-9 and TRBJ2-7; TCRdb lists TRBD1, though no DNA is available to test this call. The source of this sequence is a human donor in good health. Some clones in this sample may be carry-over from other donors' samples. What was sequenced was naive CXCR3+ CD8+ T cells from blood. Indicated subset: CD45RO-CCR7+CD27+CD95- naive CD8+ T cells expressing CXCR3 (TNR3+). This CDR3 reads CASSFGGGGYEQYF.